This T cell receptor beta chain was identified in a study of cytomegalovirus exposure and HLA in healthy donors. Sequencing was performed with immunoSEQ multiplex PCR; in TCRdb, only in-frame clones are kept and a portion is missing. The data hold about 98,000 clones, with less than 90% observed a single time. The CDR3 totals 14 residues. Trimming took off 3 bases at V and 3 bases at J, with 12 bases between the two ends. Germline loops: CDR1 SGHDN, CDR2 FVKESK. Source material: PBMCs. This TCR was recovered from a man aged 18 to 30 in good health and CMV-seropositive. The chain has TRBV14 and TRBJ2-7, with D unclear. For the CDR3, the DNA is TGTGCCAGCAGCCACCGCGAGTCCAACTACGAGCAGTACTTC. Its protein is CASSHRESNYEQYF.